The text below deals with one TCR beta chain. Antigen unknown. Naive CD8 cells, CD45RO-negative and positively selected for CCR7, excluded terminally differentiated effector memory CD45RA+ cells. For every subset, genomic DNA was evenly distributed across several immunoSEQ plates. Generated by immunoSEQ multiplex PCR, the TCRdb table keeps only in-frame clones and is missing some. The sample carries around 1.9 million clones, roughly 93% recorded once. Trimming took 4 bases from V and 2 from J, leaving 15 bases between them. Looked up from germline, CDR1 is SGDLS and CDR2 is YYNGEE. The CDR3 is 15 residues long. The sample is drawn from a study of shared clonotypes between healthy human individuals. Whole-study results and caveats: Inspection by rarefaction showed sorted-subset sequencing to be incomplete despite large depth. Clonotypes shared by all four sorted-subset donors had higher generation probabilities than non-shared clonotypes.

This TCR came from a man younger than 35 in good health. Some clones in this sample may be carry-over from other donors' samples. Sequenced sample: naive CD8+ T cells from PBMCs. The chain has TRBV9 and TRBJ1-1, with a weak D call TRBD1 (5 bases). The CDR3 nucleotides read TGTGCCAGCAGCCCCTTTCGACAGAAAAACACTGAAGCTTTCTTT. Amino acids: CASSPFRQKNTEAFF.